Reported below is one T cell receptor (beta chain). This CDR3 spans 11 amino acids. V lost 4 bases and J 7 bases, leaving 11 bases between the germline ends. Germline-derived CDR1 and CDR2 are SQVTM and ANQGSEA. The record originates from a study of CD8 T cells in Susac syndrome. An input of roughly 0.5 to 1 ug of RNA was subjected to reverse transcription using random hexamers. Using its own MiXCR run on the immunoSEQ multiplex PCR reads, TCRdb lists one record per CDR3 protein. Of more than 150,000 distinct CDR3 sequences listed, 90% to 95% were seen once; the top ten hold 0.11% to 0.15%. Healthy donors constituted the control group, matched for age and sex.

This TCR was sampled from a human donor in good health. The sample taken for sequencing was CD4+ T cells from PBMCs. V gene TRBV29-1 combines with J gene TRBJ2-7; possible D gene TRBD1, 5 bases. CDR3 nucleotide sequence: TGCAGCGTTGGACAGCTCACTGAGCAGTACTTC. It yields the protein CSVGQLTEQYF.